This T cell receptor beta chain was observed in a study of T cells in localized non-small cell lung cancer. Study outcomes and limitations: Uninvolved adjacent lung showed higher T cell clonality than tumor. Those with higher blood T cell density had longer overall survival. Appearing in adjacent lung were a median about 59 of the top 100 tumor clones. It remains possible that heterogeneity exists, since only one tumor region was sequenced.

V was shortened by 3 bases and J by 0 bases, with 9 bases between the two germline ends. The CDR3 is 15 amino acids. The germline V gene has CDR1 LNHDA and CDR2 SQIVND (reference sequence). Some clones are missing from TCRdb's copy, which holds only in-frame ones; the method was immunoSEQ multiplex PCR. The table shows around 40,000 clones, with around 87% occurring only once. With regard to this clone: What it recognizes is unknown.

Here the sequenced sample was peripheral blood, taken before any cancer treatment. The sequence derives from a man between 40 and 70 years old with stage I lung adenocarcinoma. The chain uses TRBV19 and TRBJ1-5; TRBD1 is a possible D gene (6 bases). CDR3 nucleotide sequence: TGTGCCAGTAGTATTCAGGGGTATAGCAATCAGCCCCAGCATTTT. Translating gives CASSIQGYSNQPQHF.